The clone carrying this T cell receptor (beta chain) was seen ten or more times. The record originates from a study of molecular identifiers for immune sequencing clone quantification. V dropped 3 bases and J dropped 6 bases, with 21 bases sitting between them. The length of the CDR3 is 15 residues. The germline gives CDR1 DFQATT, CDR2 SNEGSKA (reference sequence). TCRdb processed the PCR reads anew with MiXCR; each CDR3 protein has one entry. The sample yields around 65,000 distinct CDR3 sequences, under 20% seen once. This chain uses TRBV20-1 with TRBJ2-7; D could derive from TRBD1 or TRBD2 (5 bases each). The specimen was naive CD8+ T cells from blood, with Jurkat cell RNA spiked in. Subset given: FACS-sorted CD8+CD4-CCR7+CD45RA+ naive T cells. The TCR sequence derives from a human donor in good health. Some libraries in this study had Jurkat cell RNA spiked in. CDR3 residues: CSARGEGQGFGEQYF. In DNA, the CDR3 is TGCAGTGCTAGGGGGGAAGGGCAGGGTTTTGGCGAGCAGTACTTC.